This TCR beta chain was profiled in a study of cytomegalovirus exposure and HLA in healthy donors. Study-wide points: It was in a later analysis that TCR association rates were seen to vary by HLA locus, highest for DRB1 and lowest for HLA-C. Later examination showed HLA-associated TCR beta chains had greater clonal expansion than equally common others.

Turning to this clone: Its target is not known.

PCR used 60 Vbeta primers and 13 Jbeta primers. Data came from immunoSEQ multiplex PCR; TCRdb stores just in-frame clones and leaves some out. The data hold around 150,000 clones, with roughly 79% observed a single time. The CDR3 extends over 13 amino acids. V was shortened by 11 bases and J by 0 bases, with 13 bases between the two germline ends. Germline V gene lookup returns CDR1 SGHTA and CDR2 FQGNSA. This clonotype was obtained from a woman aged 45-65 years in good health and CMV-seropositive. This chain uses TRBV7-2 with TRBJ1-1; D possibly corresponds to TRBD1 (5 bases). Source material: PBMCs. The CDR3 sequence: CAGGQYMNTEAFF. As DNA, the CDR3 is TGTGCCGGCGGACAATACATGAACACTGAAGCTTTCTTT.